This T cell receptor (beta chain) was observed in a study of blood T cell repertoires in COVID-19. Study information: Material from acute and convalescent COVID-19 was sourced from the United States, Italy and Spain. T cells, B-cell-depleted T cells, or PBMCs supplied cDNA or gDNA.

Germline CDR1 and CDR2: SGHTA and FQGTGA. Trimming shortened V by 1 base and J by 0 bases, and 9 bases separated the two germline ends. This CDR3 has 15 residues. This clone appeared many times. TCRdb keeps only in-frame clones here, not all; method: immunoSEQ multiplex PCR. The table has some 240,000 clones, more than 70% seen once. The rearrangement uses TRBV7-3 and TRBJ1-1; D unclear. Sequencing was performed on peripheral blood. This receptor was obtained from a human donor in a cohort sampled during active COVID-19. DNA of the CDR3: TGTGCCAGCAGCTTAAACTCCTTAATGAACACTGAAGCTTTCTTT. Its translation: CASSLNSLMNTEAFF.